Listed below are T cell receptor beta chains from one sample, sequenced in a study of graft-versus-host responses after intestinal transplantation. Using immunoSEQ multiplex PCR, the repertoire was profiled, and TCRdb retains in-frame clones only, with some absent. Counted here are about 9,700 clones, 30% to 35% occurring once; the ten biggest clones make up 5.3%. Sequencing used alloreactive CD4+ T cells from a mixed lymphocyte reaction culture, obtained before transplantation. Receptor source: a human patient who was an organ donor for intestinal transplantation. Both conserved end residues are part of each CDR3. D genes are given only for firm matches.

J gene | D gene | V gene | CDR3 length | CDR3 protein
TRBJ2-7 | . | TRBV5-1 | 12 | CASSSSPGEQYF
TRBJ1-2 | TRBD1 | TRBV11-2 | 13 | CASIQEGALGYTF
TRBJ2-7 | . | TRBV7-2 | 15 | CASSVGQPSSYEQYF
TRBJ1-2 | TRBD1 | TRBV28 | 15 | CASSSYPTGGDGYTF
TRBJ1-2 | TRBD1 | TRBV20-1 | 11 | CSADRGHGYTF
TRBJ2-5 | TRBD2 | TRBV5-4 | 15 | CASSLAGGGRQTQYF
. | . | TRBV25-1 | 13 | CASSESGSYEQYF
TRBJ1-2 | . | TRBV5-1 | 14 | CASSLDAMPSGYTF
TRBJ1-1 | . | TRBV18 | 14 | CASSPKRMNTEAFF
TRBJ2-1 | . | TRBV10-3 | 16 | CAISESTGSSYNEQFF
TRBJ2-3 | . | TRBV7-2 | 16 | CASSSLTGGETDTQYF
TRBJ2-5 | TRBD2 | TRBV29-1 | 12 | CSGAGGAETQYF
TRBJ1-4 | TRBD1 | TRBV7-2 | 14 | CASSLQGVDEKLFF
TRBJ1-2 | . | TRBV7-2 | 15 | CASSPDGRFAGGYTF
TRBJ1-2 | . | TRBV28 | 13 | CASSPLTFRDGHF
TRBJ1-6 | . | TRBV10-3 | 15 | CAISESWQVNSPLHF
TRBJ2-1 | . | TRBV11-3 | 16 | CASSLDFTSSYNEQFF
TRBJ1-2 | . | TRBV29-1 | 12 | CSVLHSNYGYTF
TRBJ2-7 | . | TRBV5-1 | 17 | CASSPPGTPRTPYEQYF
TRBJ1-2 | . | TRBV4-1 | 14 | CASSQGAGDYGYTF
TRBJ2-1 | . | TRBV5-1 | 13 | CASSLGGHNEQFF
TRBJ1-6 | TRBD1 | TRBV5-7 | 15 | CASSLSQGINSPLHF
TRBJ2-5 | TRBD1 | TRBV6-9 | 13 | CASSRDSQETQYF